The next 8 T cell receptor beta chains were all read from a single sample in a study of graft-versus-host responses after intestinal transplantation. The table came from immunoSEQ multiplex PCR; TCRdb's copy has only in-frame clones and leaves some out. The data hold about 12,000 clones, with about four fifths observed a single time. The input for sequencing was PBMCs, taken 494 days after intestinal transplant. Every receptor here comes from a human patient who received an intestinal transplant, so some T cells may come from the graft donor.

The J gene is TRBJ2-7, the V gene TRBV5-4, with 11 bases lining up with TRBD2. Germline-derived CDR1 and CDR2 are SGHNT and YYREEE (reference sequence). CDR3 length equals 13 residues. J gave up 3 bases and V 4 bases, and 0 bases lay outside the gene matches. CDR3 loop: CASSGLAGYEQYF. The CDR3 coding sequence is TGTGCCAGCAGCGGACTAGCGGGCTACGAGCAGTACTTC.

This chain connects TRBV7-8 to TRBJ2-7, with D uncertain. V was trimmed by 5 bases and J by 0 bases, leaving 11 bases between them. CDR1 SGHVS and CDR2 FQNEAQ come from the germline V gene. There are 14 residues in the CDR3. CDR3 sequence (DNA): TGTGCCAGCAGCCCGTGGCGGAGCTCCTACGAGCAGTACTTC. Residues: CASSPWRSSYEQYF.

The rearrangement links TRBV21-1 to TRBJ1-1; the table gives TRBD1 as D, unverified against the DNA. TRBV21-1 is marked as a pseudogene. The CDR3 is made up of 15 amino acids. The CDR3 loop reads CASSSRDRGTTEAFF. The CDR3 DNA sequence: TGTGCCAGCAGCAGCCGGGACAGGGGGACGACTGAAGCTTTCTTT.

The J gene is TRBJ2-1, the V gene TRBV10-3, with 8 bases fitting TRBD2. The CDR3 contains 15 residues. J gave up 0 bases and V 6 bases, and 4 bases lay outside the gene matches. Per the germline V gene, CDR1 is ENHRY and CDR2 is SYGVKD. CDR3 in amino acids: CAIRSTSGSYNEQFF. The CDR3 nucleotides read TGTGCCATCAGGTCAACTAGCGGCTCCTACAATGAGCAGTTCTTC.

This clone was recorded a few times. The chain employs TRBV6-1 and TRBJ2-7; D may match TRBD1 or TRBD2 (5 bases each). The CDR3 spans 14 residues. Trimming left V 3 bases short and J 6 bases short, with 15 bases between. CDR1 and CDR2 (germline): MNHNS, SASEGT. Here the CDR3 reads CASSEMPARGEQYF. The CDR3 bases are TGTGCCAGCAGTGAGATGCCTGCGAGGGGCGAGCAGTACTTC.

This clone was detected only once. The rearrangement joins TRBV12-5 to TRBJ2-3; D is uncertain. Germline loops: CDR1 LGHNT, CDR2 FRNRAP. The CDR3 is made up of 17 amino acids. Trimming removed 6 bases from V and 2 bases from J, with 21 bases in between. CDR3: CASGKRWAPLNTDTQYF. Here the CDR3 DNA reads TGTGCTAGTGGCAAAAGATGGGCACCACTTAACACAGATACGCAGTATTTT.

The table lists this clone with a count of one. This chain joins TRBV21-1 and TRBJ1-5; the table calls TRBD1, which could not be checked here. TRBV21-1 is assigned pseudogene status. The CDR3 totals 14 residues. DNA of the CDR3: TGTGCCAGCAGCAAAGAAGACAGGGTTCAGCCCCAGCATTTT. This translates into CASSKEDRVQPQHF.

V and J are TRBV14 and TRBJ2-5; 7 bases are a match to TRBD1. This CDR3 has 15 amino acids. Trimming took 4 bases from V and 5 from J; bases not matched to a gene: 10. The germline V gene encodes CDR1 SGHDN and CDR2 FVKESK. The CDR3, as DNA: TGTGCCAGCAGCCGCAGGGACAGAAATAGGGAGACCCAGTACTTC. It specifies CASSRRDRNRETQYF.